The 30 T cell receptor beta chains below all came from one sample that was sequenced in a study of blood T cell repertoires in COVID-19. The protocol was immunoSEQ multiplex PCR, while the TCRdb copy is restricted to in-frame clones and leaves out a portion. The sample has 110,000 or so clones, approximately 90% seen once. The source material was peripheral blood. These receptors were taken from a human donor with acute or convalescent COVID-19. The donor label of this sample is uncertain.

The chain uses TRBV12-5 and TRBJ2-7; a weak D match, TRBD2 (5 bases). The germline V and J ends were trimmed by 7 bases and 7 bases, with 20 bases remaining between them. CDR3 length: 14 residues. From germline, CDR1 is LGHNT and CDR2 FRNRAP. The CDR3 region has the DNA TGTGCTAGTGATATGAGGATCGGGAATAAGGAGCAGTACTTC. This encodes CASDMRIGNKEQYF.

V usage is TRBV7-2 and J usage is TRBJ2-1; unclear D gene. The germline V gene encodes CDR1 SGHTA and CDR2 FQGNSA. Trimming cost V 2 bases and J 3 bases, with 11 bases left between them. This CDR3 region has 15 residues. The CDR3 loop reads CASSLSSNIYNEQFF. The CDR3 DNA reads TGTGCCAGCAGCTTATCGTCTAATATCTACAATGAGCAGTTCTTC.

The chain combines TRBV7-2 with TRBJ2-3, with unresolved D. Per germline, CDR1 SGHTA and CDR2 FQGNSA. The CDR3 is 15 residues long. V gave up 1 base and J gave up 6 bases, with 14 bases separating them. CDR3 in DNA: TGTGCCAGCAGCTTAGGAGGCGCTCCCCTGGATACGCAGTATTTT. Translating gives CASSLGGAPLDTQYF. Full variable domain (outside the CDR3, taken from reference TRBV7-2 and TRBJ2-3): GAGVSQSPSNKVTEKGKDVELRCDPISGHTALYWYRQSLGQGLEFLIYFQGNSAPDKSGLPSDRFSAERTGGSVSTLTIQRTQQEDSAVYLCASSLGGAPLDTQYFGPGTRLTVL.

The rearrangement joins TRBV6-2 or TRBV6-3 to TRBJ1-5; 8 bases align to TRBD1. The CDR3 runs to 14 residues. V shed 6 bases and J 7 bases; nucleotides not matched to a gene: 8. Germline CDR1 MNHEY, CDR2 SVGEGT. This chain's CDR3 is CASSSDRVRQPQHF. The CDR3 DNA reads TGTGCCAGCAGCTCGGACAGGGTTCGGCAGCCCCAGCATTTT.

This clone was found once. This chain connects TRBV6-2 or TRBV6-3 to TRBJ1-1; D is perhaps TRBD1 (6 bases). This CDR3 spans 14 amino acids. Trimming took off 5 bases at V and 0 bases at J, with 10 bases between the two ends. Looked up from germline, CDR1 is MNHEY and CDR2 is SVGEGT. The DNA of the CDR3 is TGTGCCAGCAGTCCAGGACAGCTGAACACTGAAGCTTTCTTT. Encoded protein: CASSPGQLNTEAFF.

The rearrangement joins TRBV7-2 to TRBJ1-2; a possible D gene is TRBD1 (5 bases). There are 14 residues in the CDR3. Germline V CDR1 and CDR2: SGHTA, FQGNSA. V shed 6 bases and J shed 8 bases, with 19 bases lying between them. The CDR3 spells CASSLGGATGGYTF. In DNA form, the CDR3 reads TGTGCCAGCAGTTTGGGCGGGGCAACGGGCGGCTACACCTTC. The variable domain in full, with the rest retrieved from reference TRBV7-2 and TRBJ1-2, is GAGVSQSPSNKVTEKGKDVELRCDPISGHTALYWYRQSLGQGLEFLIYFQGNSAPDKSGLPSDRFSAERTGGSVSTLTIQRTQQEDSAVYLCASSLGGATGGYTFGSGTRLTVV.

V usage is TRBV30 and J usage is TRBJ2-2; 14 bases are shared with TRBD2. The junction had 7 bases not matched to a gene; V was cut back by 1 base and J by 0 bases. CDR3 length: 19 amino acids. In germline, CDR1 is GTSNPN, CDR2 SVGIG (reference sequence). The CDR3 loop reads CAWSARWGLAGANTGELFF. CDR3 nucleotides: TGTGCCTGGAGTGCACGATGGGGACTAGCGGGGGCGAACACCGGGGAGCTGTTTTTT.

The chain couples TRBV28 to TRBJ2-5, with D possibly TRBD2 on 5 matching bases. Germline-derived CDR1 and CDR2 are MDHEN and SYDVKM. V was pared by 4 bases and J by 0 bases, with 12 bases between. This CDR3 is built from 15 residues. CDR3 bases: TGTGCCAGCAGTTCAACCGGGGAGTACCAAGAGACCCAGTACTTC. This codes for CASSSTGEYQETQYF.

This rearrangement joins TRBV3-1 (or the pseudogene TRBV3-2) to TRBJ1-2, with no clear D. V was trimmed by 3 bases and J by 4 bases, leaving 12 bases between them. CDR3 length: 14 amino acids. From germline, CDR1 is LGHDT and CDR2 YNNKEL (reference sequence). The CDR3 DNA follows: TGTGCCAGCAGCCATTACTGGGCGGGCTATGGCTACACCTTC. Translated: CASSHYWAGYGYTF.

J is TRBJ2-3 and V is TRBV4-1; 11 positions match TRBD2. Germline assignment: CDR1 MGHRA and CDR2 YSYEKL. This CDR3 has 18 residues. After removal of 0 bases from V and 2 bases from J, the junction contained 7 bases not matched to a gene. CDR3 nucleotide sequence: TGCGCCAGCAGCCAAGACCCCGGACTAGCGGGCACCACAGATACGCAGTATTTT. It translates to CASSQDPGLAGTTDTQYF.

The V and J genes are TRBV6-5 and TRBJ1-2; D may be TRBD1 (6 bases). The germline gives CDR1 MNHEY, CDR2 SVGAGI. V lost 3 bases and J lost 4, with 12 bases in between. This CDR3 has 14 amino acids. DNA for the CDR3: TGTGCCAGCAGTTATGACAGGTTGAGCTATGGCTACACCTTC. Translated, it gives CASSYDRLSYGYTF.

The chain carries TRBV6-5 and TRBJ1-6; a possible D gene is TRBD1 (6 bases). CDR1 MNHEY and CDR2 SVGAGI come from the germline V gene. The CDR3 runs 15 residues. Trimming took 6 bases from V and 8 from J, leaving 17 bases between them. CDR3 bases: TGTGCCAGCAGACTAAATCAGGGGTACGATTCACCCCTCCACTTT. Encoded protein: CASRLNQGYDSPLHF.

The V call is TRBV4-3, the J call TRBJ1-2; tentatively, D is TRBD1 (6 bases). Trimming took 4 bases from V and 4 from J, leaving 19 bases between them. Per germline, CDR1 LGHNA and CDR2 YSLEER. The CDR3 spans 16 residues. CDR3 sequence: CASSPGQGPTSYGYTF. The CDR3 DNA sequence: TGCGCCAGCAGCCCAGGGCAGGGGCCCACATCCTATGGCTACACCTTC.

The sample holds one count of this clone. The chain uses TRBV7-9 and TRBJ2-5; 7 positions agree with TRBD1. Trimming cost V 5 bases and J 4 bases; bases outside gene matches: 7. CDR1 and CDR2 from the germline V gene are SEHNR and FQNEAQ (reference sequence). CDR3 size: 14 residues. The CDR3 sequence: CASSRSGGSETQYF. Written as DNA, the CDR3 is TGTGCCAGCAGCCGCTCAGGGGGTTCAGAGACCCAGTACTTC.

This clone has just a few counts. The gene calls are TRBV5-1 and TRBJ1-5; 9 positions agree with TRBD1. The germline gives CDR1 SGHRS, CDR2 YFSETQ. This CDR3 spans 14 amino acids. V was clipped by 4 bases and J by 4 bases; unmatched bases: 3. CDR3 amino acids: CASSPGTGNQPQHF. CDR3 nucleotides: TGCGCCAGCAGCCCCGGGACAGGGAATCAGCCCCAGCATTTT.

This clone was counted once. The chain has TRBV5-1 and TRBJ2-2; 9 positions match TRBD2. V was pared by 0 bases and J by 4 bases, with 7 bases of the junction left unmatched. CDR1 is SGHRS, CDR2 YFSETQ, per germline. The length of the CDR3 is 17 residues. CDR3: CASSLVGLATGTGELFF. CDR3 in DNA: TGCGCCAGCAGCTTGGTTGGACTAGCGACAGGCACCGGGGAGCTGTTTTTT.

This sequence joins TRBV6-1 and TRBJ2-3; 8 nucleotides align to TRBD2. This CDR3 comprises 16 residues. The V gene's germline CDR1 is MNHNS and CDR2 SASEGT. V dropped 4 bases and J dropped 8; count of bases not matched to a gene: 14. The CDR3 region has the DNA TGTGCCAGCAGTGGGGGACTAGGGGAGCGTTTGGCTACGCAGTATTTT. It is translated as CASSGGLGERLATQYF.

This clone has only one observation. The gene calls are TRBV7-3 and TRBJ1-6; D gene unclear. The germline CDR1 and CDR2 sequences are SGHTA and FQGTGA. Trimming took 2 bases from V and 9 from J, leaving 11 bases between them. The CDR3 loop spans 14 amino acids. The CDR3 DNA is TGTGCCAGCAGCTTAGAGGGTTGGGCTTCACCCCTCCACTTT. Its translation: CASSLEGWASPLHF. Full variable domain (outside the CDR3, taken from reference TRBV7-3 and TRBJ1-6): GAGVSQTPSNKVTEKGKYVELRCDPISGHTALYWYRQSLGQGPEFLIYFQGTGAADDSGLPNDRFFAVRPEGSVSTLKIQRTERGDSAVYLCASSLEGWASPLHFGNGTRLTVT.

The chain is built from TRBV6-5 and TRBJ2-1, with 10 bases matching TRBD1. CDR3 length equals 16 residues. The V gene end was trimmed by 2 bases and the J gene end by 9 bases; junction bases not matched to a gene: 10. Germline CDR1 MNHEY, CDR2 SVGAGI. CDR3 DNA sequence: TGTGCCAGCAGTTACACCTCCGGGACAGGGGTCGGTGAGCAGTTCTTC. Protein: CASSYTSGTGVGEQFF.

The chain is built from TRBV7-9 and TRBJ1-6; 12 bases fit TRBD1. This CDR3 is 14 amino acids long. Germline V lookup: CDR1 SEHNR, CDR2 FQNEAQ (reference sequence). J was trimmed by 9 bases and V by 6 bases; bases with no gene match: 3. The CDR3 DNA reads TGTGCCAGCAGGGGACAGGGGGCATCTTCACCCCTCCACTTT. As protein: CASRGQGASSPLHF.

The rearrangement links TRBV4-2 to TRBJ1-2; D is ambiguous. V lost 0 bases, J lost 7 bases, and 18 bases lay in between. Per germline, CDR1 LGHNA and CDR2 YNFKEQ. The length of the CDR3 is 16 residues. The CDR3 here is CASSQDLLRTRGGYTF. The DNA of the CDR3 is TGTGCCAGCAGCCAAGACTTGTTGCGGACCCGGGGTGGCTACACCTTC.

The chain has TRBV27 and TRBJ2-1; D perhaps matches TRBD2 (6 bases). CDR3 length: 14 amino acids. Trimming stripped 4 bases from V and 4 bases from J, with 11 bases between. Germline V CDR1 and CDR2: MNHEY, SMNVEV (reference sequence). The CDR3 protein is CASSSRRGYNEQFF. The CDR3 DNA is TGTGCCAGCAGTTCCCGTCGGGGGTACAATGAGCAGTTCTTC.

The gene calls are TRBV6-1 and TRBJ1-4; tentative D call: TRBD1 (5 bases). The CDR3 sequence is 12 residues long. V was trimmed by 2 bases and J by 8 bases, leaving 6 bases between them. The germline V gene has CDR1 MNHNS and CDR2 SASEGT. For the CDR3, the DNA is TGTGCCAGCAGTGAATGGGGCGAAAAACTGTTTTTT. This codes for CASSEWGEKLFF.

The J gene is TRBJ2-5, the V gene TRBV7-8; D unresolved. V was shortened by 1 base and J by 0 bases, with 9 bases between the two germline ends. CDR1 SGHVS and CDR2 FQNEAQ come from the germline V gene. The CDR3 contains 15 residues. CDR3 amino acids: CASSLDGPYQETQYF. The DNA of the CDR3 is TGTGCCAGCAGCTTAGATGGGCCTTACCAAGAGACCCAGTACTTC.

This chain joins TRBV5-1 and TRBJ1-4; a weak D match, TRBD1 (6 bases). CDR1 and CDR2 (germline): SGHRS, YFSETQ. The ends were cut back, 3 bases at V and 5 bases at J, with 11 bases in the middle. The CDR3 totals 14 residues. The CDR3 sequence: CASSSTGKNEKLFF. CDR3 coding DNA: TGCGCCAGCAGCTCCACAGGGAAGAATGAAAAACTGTTTTTT.

The chain carries TRBV28 and TRBJ2-1; TRBD2 agrees at 13 bases. V lost 6 bases and J lost 9; bases outside the gene matches: 11. The germline V gene has CDR1 MDHEN and CDR2 SYDVKM. CDR3 length equals 16 residues. For the CDR3, the DNA is TGTGCCAGCAGCCGTTCCACTAGCGGGAGGGCCTCTGAGCAGTTCTTC. Its translation is CASSRSTSGRASEQFF.

The V call is TRBV10-3, the J call TRBJ2-3, with 13 positions matching TRBD2. The CDR3 loop spans 14 amino acids. Looked up from germline, CDR1 is ENHRY and CDR2 is SYGVKD. The CDR3 sequence is CASSGTSGKDTQYF. As DNA, the CDR3 is TGTGCTTCTAGTGGGACTAGCGGGAAGGATACGCAGTATTTT.

This clone was observed once. This chain joins TRBV19 and TRBJ2-6; 7 bases fit TRBD1. Germline loops: CDR1 LNHDA, CDR2 SQIVND (reference sequence). The junction had 4 bases not matched to a gene; V was cut back by 8 bases and J by 0 bases. CDR3 length: 15 residues. Here the CDR3 reads CASLGQTSGANVLTF. The CDR3 bases are TGTGCCAGTCTGGGACAGACCTCTGGGGCCAACGTCCTGACTTTC. Complete variable domain (other parts from reference TRBV19 and TRBJ2-6): DGGITQSPKYLFRKEGQNVTLSCEQNLNHDAMYWYRQDPGQGLRLIYYSQIVNDFQKGDIAEGYSVSREKKESFPLTVTSAQKNPTAFYLCASLGQTSGANVLTFGAGSRLTVL.

This clone was found a few times. The rearrangement links TRBV5-1 to TRBJ1-5; D gene uncertain. The length of the CDR3 is 14 residues. Deletions cut 0 bases from V and 0 bases from J, with 4 bases between. Germline values: CDR1 SGHRS, CDR2 YFSETQ. The DNA of the CDR3 is TGCGCCAGCAGCTTGGGCTATAGCAATCAGCCCCAGCATTTT. Residues: CASSLGYSNQPQHF.

The chain links TRBV20-1 to TRBJ1-5; 8 bases map to TRBD1. The CDR3 runs to 16 residues. Looked up from germline, CDR1 is DFQATT and CDR2 is SNEGSKA (reference sequence). J gave up 1 base and V 6 bases, and 11 bases lay outside the gene matches. The DNA of the CDR3 is TGCAGTGCAAGTCAGGGGGCGGCTCTCAGCAATCAGCCCCAGCATTTT. This translates into CSASQGAALSNQPQHF.